This entry lists 2 T cell receptor beta chains sequenced from one sample in a study of blood T cell repertoires in COVID-19. Measured with immunoSEQ multiplex PCR; TCRdb has only the in-frame clones, and not every one. The sample contains over 150,000 clones, around 80% of which appear only once. Sequenced sample: peripheral blood. The receptors shown here come from a woman aged 40 to 55 with COVID-19, enrolled during active disease.

CDR3 amino acids: CASSFFSRNTEAFF. The CDR3 bases are TGTGCCAGCAGTTTTTTTTCGCGGAACACTGAAGCTTTCTTT. The chain employs TRBV27 and TRBJ1-1; D is uncertain. Germline loops: CDR1 MNHEY, CDR2 SMNVEV (reference sequence). V shed 3 bases and J shed 1 base, with 9 bases lying between them. The CDR3 has 14 amino acids.

The chain is built from TRBV11-2 and TRBJ2-1; 9 bases are shared with TRBD2. The CDR3 contains 17 residues. Trimming took 0 bases from V and 4 from J; bases not matched to a gene: 7. The germline V gene encodes CDR1 SGHAT and CDR2 FQNNGV. The CDR3 DNA reads as TGTGCCAGCAGCTTAGATCCGCGGGGGGGCCCATACAATGAGCAGTTCTTC. It is translated as CASSLDPRGGPYNEQFF.